This T cell receptor (beta chain) emerged from a study of T cells after yellow fever vaccination (dated by TCRdb to between 2018 and 2021). Broadly, across the study: The SMART-Seq v4 Ultra Low Input RNA kit was used to prepare libraries from fractions with low cell numbers. To follow T-cell clones before and after primary and booster YFV17D yellow fever vaccination, bulk TCR alpha and beta repertoires were sequenced over time. The cohort comprised two healthy male donors, one aged 18 to 30 and one aged 30 to 40 years. Blood was drawn at multiple timepoints before and after primary and secondary immunization, with bulk PBMC replicates and cell subsets isolated.

Summary of the overall study and its limitations: Only a couple of donors were included in the study, so the extent to which the findings can be generalized is limited. A small fraction of clonotypes appeared in both the CD4 and CD8 compartments, likely as a result of convergent recombination. After the booster, most clones that had expanded after primary vaccination were detected again (about 97% of CD4 and roughly nine tenths of CD8), suggesting broad maintenance of memory. The secondary T-cell response was found to be weaker but faster than the primary response, with a peak reached on day 5 rather than on day 15. Computational filtering was needed because FACS-sorted repertoires could contain abundant contaminating clonotypes from the bulk population.

Read against the paper, the sample's treatment or condition label means: live attenuated yellow fever vaccine strain. A standard Ficoll-Paque protocol was used to isolate PBMCs from peripheral blood. CD4 and CD8 T-cell fractions were isolated with Dynabeads CD4 and CD8 positive selection kits. TriZol was used to extract RNA from bulk PBMCs, from CD4 and CD8 fractions, and from dextramer-positive and dextramer-negative fractions. This clonotype was seen more than once but under ten times. What antigen it recognizes has not been identified. There are no base qualities to consult, and no much larger clone falls within one base. The instrument was an Illumina NovaSeq 6000. Synthesis of TCR cDNA relied on 5'RACE template switching, a step that introduced a universal primer site along with unique molecular identifiers. cDNA synthesis was primed from both the TCR alpha and TCR beta constant segments. Libraries were amplified in two PCR steps, with sample barcodes and sequencing adapters added in the second step. Sequencing of libraries was performed on Illumina HiSeq 2500 (2x100 bp) or NovaSeq (2x150 bp). As for how the authors treated the data: MIGEC handled demultiplexing of reads and collapsing into UMI consensus sequences, while MiXCR performed V(D)J alignment. Vaccine-responding clonotypes were identified with edgeR using replicate PBMC samples, with FDR below 0.01 and a log2 fold change above 5 up to day 15 being required. CD4 or CD8 identity was assigned to each bulk clonotype according to whether the clonotype was present at higher abundance in the sequenced CD4 repertoire or the sequenced CD8 repertoire. TCRdb applied fastp at Q25 and MiXCR to the public reads, then kept only in-frame beta chains. CDR3 protein duplicates are merged, each entry listing the most common genes and DNA. These V and J calls rely on TCRdb rather than the paper's analysis. The sample table records around 250,000 distinct CDR3 sequences; around 5.2% of these occur just once. The ten top clones hold roughly 3.3% of the sample.

The sequences come from CD4+ T cells sorted from PBMCs, collected on the day of the yellow fever booster vaccination. This clonotype was obtained from a man aged 18 to 30 who received the YFV17D yellow fever vaccine.

The CDR3 region: CASSQHPGSGANVLTF. The DNA sequence follows: TGCGCCAGCAGCCAACACCCAGGGTCTGGGGCCAACGTCCTGACTTTC. The rearrangement combines TRBV4-3 with TRBJ2-6, with a weak D call of TRBD1 (5 bases match). V gives up 2 bases and J gives up 1 base, and the segment between their germline ends measures 9 bases. Taken from cysteine to phenylalanine, the CDR3 has 16 residues. Here the CDR3 DNA is all that survives: 48 bases in frame from base 1. The germline V gene gives CDR1 as LGHNA and CDR2 as YSLEER.